A single sample is the source of the 27 T cell receptor beta chains below, sequenced in a study of OX40 agonist ivuxolimab in advanced cancers. Some clones are missing from TCRdb's copy, which holds only in-frame ones; the method was immunoSEQ multiplex PCR. The table shows tens of thousands of clones, with 90% to 95% occurring only once. This specimen was CD4+ or CD8+ T cells sorted from blood, taken in a trial of the OX40 agonist ivuxolimab. All receptors come from an adult with an advanced solid tumor such as melanoma, head and neck, liver or kidney cancer.

This clone appeared once. The chain combines TRBV19 with TRBJ2-1; D not certain. There are 13 residues in the CDR3. Deletions cut 4 bases from V and 5 bases from J, with 9 bases between. Looked up from germline, CDR1 is LNHDA and CDR2 is SQIVND (reference sequence). The CDR3 DNA sequence: TGTGCCAGTAGTACGAACCAAAACAATGAGCAGTTCTTC. This sequence encodes CASSTNQNNEQFF.

This chain joins TRBV6-1 and TRBJ1-6; perhaps TRBD1 as D (6 bases). This CDR3 contains 13 residues. V was cut by 6 bases and J by 5 bases, with 8 bases left in between. Per germline, CDR1 MNHNS and CDR2 SASEGT. DNA of the CDR3: TGTGCCAGCAGCGGGACACATAATTCACCCCTCCACTTT. Its translation is CASSGTHNSPLHF.

This rearrangement joins TRBV5-5 to TRBJ2-7; D call uncertain. The germline V and J ends were trimmed by 2 bases and 5 bases, with 5 bases remaining between them. The germline V gene has CDR1 SGHKS and CDR2 YYEKEE (reference sequence). This CDR3 spans 11 amino acids. The CDR3 loop reads CASSFLHEQYF. The CDR3 nucleotides read TGTGCCAGCAGCTTTCTTCACGAGCAGTACTTC.

This chain connects TRBV18 to TRBJ2-7; D not resolved. CDR1 is KGHSH, CDR2 LQKENI, per germline. The germline V and J ends were trimmed by 3 bases and 3 bases, with 3 bases remaining between them. This CDR3 is built from 11 residues. CDR3 region: CASSPDYEQYF. Here the CDR3 DNA reads TGTGCCAGCTCACCGGACTACGAGCAGTACTTC. Together with reference TRBV18 and TRBJ2-7, the CDR3 gives the full variable domain: NAGVMQNPRHLVRRRGQEARLRCSPMKGHSHVYWYRQLPEEGLKFMVYLQKENIIDESGMPKERFSAEFPKEGPSILRIQQVVRGDSAAYFCASSPDYEQYFGPGTRLTVT.

The chain employs TRBV5-4 and TRBJ2-1; D unclear. The CDR3 totals 13 residues. V was shortened by 0 bases and J by 5 bases, with 6 bases between the two germline ends. Germline loops: CDR1 SGHNT, CDR2 YYREEE (reference sequence). This CDR3 reads CASSLVGNNEQFF. The DNA of the CDR3 is TGTGCCAGCAGCTTGGTTGGTAACAATGAGCAGTTCTTC.

The V gene is TRBV9, the J gene TRBJ2-4; 11 bases agree with TRBD1. J was trimmed by 2 bases and V by 3 bases; bases with no gene match: 10. Germline assignment: CDR1 SGDLS and CDR2 YYNGEE. CDR3 length equals 18 residues. CDR3 in DNA: TGTGCCAGCAGCGAGGACACCGGGACAGGGGGATCCAAAAACATTCAGTACTTC. Translating it yields CASSEDTGTGGSKNIQYF.

V usage is TRBV11-3 and J usage is TRBJ2-7; D is unresolved. The length of the CDR3 is 13 residues. Germline V lookup: CDR1 SGHNT, CDR2 YENEEA. Trimming left V 1 base short and J 4 bases short, with 8 bases between. This chain's CDR3 is CASSLGFRYEQYF. CDR3 in DNA: TGTGCCAGCAGCTTAGGTTTCAGATACGAGCAGTACTTC. Looking up the rest from reference TRBV11-3 and TRBJ2-7 gives the full variable domain: EAGVVQSPRYKIIEKKQPVAFWCNPISGHNTLYWYLQNLGQGPELLIRYENEEAVDDSQLPKDRFSAERLKGVDSTLKIQPAELGDSAVYLCASSLGFRYEQYFGPGTRLTVT.

V and J are TRBV7-2 and TRBJ2-3; D is perhaps TRBD2 (6 bases). V shed 4 bases and J shed 0 bases, with 11 bases lying between them. The CDR3 covers 15 residues. CDR1 and CDR2 from the germline V gene are SGHTA and FQGNSA. CDR3 sequence: CASSSQRGSTDTQYF. The CDR3 DNA reads as TGTGCCAGCAGCTCCCAACGGGGGAGCACAGATACGCAGTATTTT.

CDR3 residues: CASSLGGTDTQYF. CDR3 in DNA: TGTGCCAGCTCACTCGGGGGCACAGATACGCAGTATTTT. V gene TRBV18 combines with J gene TRBJ2-3, with a weak D call TRBD2 (5 bases). Deletions cut 4 bases from V and 1 base from J, with 6 bases between. CDR1 KGHSH and CDR2 LQKENI come from the germline V gene. The CDR3 is 13 residues long.

V is TRBV9 and J is TRBJ1-4; D is possibly TRBD1 (5 bases). CDR1 and CDR2 from the germline V gene are SGDLS and YYNGEE. Trimming stripped 2 bases from V and 8 bases from J, with 13 bases between. This CDR3 has 14 amino acids. The CDR3 DNA is TGTGCCAGCAGCGTGGGGCCCCTCTCCGAAAAACTGTTTTTT. Translated, it gives CASSVGPLSEKLFF. The entire variable domain, with the rest obtained from reference TRBV9 and TRBJ1-4, is as follows: DSGVTQTPKHLITATGQRVTLRCSPRSGDLSVYWYQQSLDQGLQFLIQYYNGEERAKGNILERFSAQQFPDLHSELNLSSLELGDSALYFCASSVGPLSEKLFFGSGTQLSVL.

The chain carries TRBV4-1 and TRBJ1-5; 11 bases fit TRBD1. V trimming: 0 bases; J trimming: 4 bases; junction bases outside the gene matches: 5. Germline CDR1 MGHRA, CDR2 YSYEKL. The CDR3 contains 17 residues. The CDR3: CASSQDRTGGGNQPQHF. As DNA, the CDR3 is TGCGCCAGCAGCCAAGACAGGACAGGGGGCGGTAATCAGCCCCAGCATTTT.

This chain joins TRBV9 and TRBJ2-3, with no clear D. This CDR3 has 15 amino acids. V lost 0 bases to trimming and J lost 4 bases, with 12 bases between them. In germline, CDR1 is SGDLS, CDR2 YYNGEE. The CDR3 sequence: CASSVEGRDSDTQYF. In nucleotides, the CDR3 is TGTGCCAGCAGCGTAGAGGGTAGGGATTCAGATACGCAGTATTTT.

The CDR3 sequence: CASSLAVMNTEAFF. In DNA, the CDR3 is TGCGCCAGCAGCTTGGCAGTGATGAACACTGAAGCTTTCTTT. The chain couples TRBV5-1 to TRBJ1-1; D remains unclear. V was shortened by 0 bases and J by 0 bases, with 6 bases between the two germline ends. Germline V gene lookup returns CDR1 SGHRS and CDR2 YFSETQ. The CDR3 totals 14 residues. Drawing the rest from reference TRBV5-1 and TRBJ1-1, the complete variable domain is KAGVTQTPRYLIKTRGQQVTLSCSPISGHRSVSWYQQTPGQGLQFLFEYFSETQRNKGNFPGRFSGRQFSNSRSEMNVSTLELGDSALYLCASSLAVMNTEAFFGQGTRLTVV.

The J gene is TRBJ2-2, the V gene TRBV6-5; 7 bases map to TRBD1. The CDR3 extends over 14 amino acids. Germline V gene data show CDR1 as MNHEY and CDR2 as SVGAGI. With 5 bases clipped from V and 4 bases from J, the junction kept 4 bases outside the gene matches. CDR3 loop: CASSLQGSTGELFF. Written as DNA, the CDR3 is TGTGCCAGCAGTCTACAGGGGAGCACCGGGGAGCTGTTTTTT.

The CDR3 loop is CASSDVSGELDTQYF. The CDR3 DNA follows: TGTGCCAGCAGTGACGTTAGCGGGGAGTTAGATACGCAGTATTTT. V is TRBV2 and J is TRBJ2-3; 8 bases map to TRBD2. J was trimmed by 5 bases and V by 3 bases; bases with no gene match: 7. CDR1 is SNHLY and CDR2 is FYNNEI in the germline V gene. The CDR3 has 15 amino acids.

This chain joins TRBV27 and TRBJ2-1; no firm D call. Germline V CDR1 and CDR2: MNHEY, SMNVEV (reference sequence). CDR3 length: 14 residues. V was shortened by 7 bases and J by 0 bases, with 10 bases between the two germline ends. The CDR3 loop reads CASTTPYSYNEQFF. CDR3 coding DNA: TGTGCCAGCACGACACCTTACTCCTACAATGAGCAGTTCTTC.

This chain links TRBV6-6 with TRBJ1-2, with D possibly being TRBD1 (6 bases). CDR1 and CDR2 from the germline V gene are MNHNY and SVGAGI (reference sequence). Trimming took 6 bases from V and 5 from J, leaving 16 bases between them. The CDR3 extends over 14 amino acids. DNA for the CDR3: TGTGCCAGCAGACCCTCAGGGGCGCAATATGGCTACACCTTC. Protein: CASRPSGAQYGYTF.

This chain connects TRBV5-1 to TRBJ2-5; D may be TRBD1 (5 bases). Germline CDR1 SGHRS, CDR2 YFSETQ. This CDR3 comprises 14 residues. V gave up 0 bases and J gave up 1 base, with 7 bases separating them. The CDR3 protein is CASSLGQFQETQYF. Written as DNA, the CDR3 is TGCGCCAGCAGCTTGGGACAGTTCCAAGAGACCCAGTACTTC.

V gene TRBV6-5 combines with J gene TRBJ1-6; D gene ambiguous. Trimming stripped 4 bases from V and 7 bases from J, with 14 bases between. There are 15 residues in the CDR3. Germline lookup yields CDR1 MNHEY and CDR2 SVGAGI. In DNA, the CDR3 is TGTGCCAGCAGTTTAGCTAGCCAGACCAATTCACCCCTCCACTTT. As protein: CASSLASQTNSPLHF.

The V and J genes are TRBV27 and TRBJ2-3; 8 bases agree with TRBD2. The CDR3 is 15 amino acids. Unmatched junction bases numbered 4, after V lost 2 bases and J lost 3 bases. In germline, CDR1 is MNHEY, CDR2 SMNVEV (reference sequence). The CDR3 sequence is CASSLGRLATDTQYF. CDR3 DNA sequence: TGTGCCAGCAGTTTAGGGCGACTAGCGACAGATACGCAGTATTTT.

The chain couples TRBV7-6 to TRBJ2-1, with 8 bases fitting TRBD2. The CDR3 is 16 amino acids. Unmatched junction bases numbered 10, after V lost 5 bases and J lost 4 bases. The germline V gene has CDR1 SGHVS and CDR2 FNYEAQ. CDR3 amino acids: CASSLRPAGEYNEQFF. The DNA of the CDR3 is TGTGCCAGCAGCCTGCGGCCAGCGGGGGAGTACAATGAGCAGTTCTTC.

The genes are TRBV28 and TRBJ1-5; D is perhaps TRBD1 (6 bases). There are 15 residues in the CDR3. From germline, CDR1 is MDHEN and CDR2 SYDVKM. V lost 4 bases and J 7 bases, leaving 17 bases between the germline ends. The CDR3 DNA is TGTGCCAGCAGTTGGGGAGGCGGGGGCGTGCAGCCCCAGCATTTT. Encoded protein: CASSWGGGGVQPQHF. Supplemented by reference TRBV28 and TRBJ1-5, the full variable domain reads DVKVTQSSRYLVKRTGEKVFLECVQDMDHENMFWYRQDPGLGLRLIYFSYDVKMKEKGDIPEGYSVSREKKERFSLILESASTNQTSMYLCASSWGGGGVQPQHFGDGTRLSIL.

This clone is a singleton in its sample. The chain combines TRBV18 with TRBJ2-5; the match to TRBD1 covers 7 bases. This CDR3 spans 15 amino acids. Germline CDR1 is KGHSH and CDR2 is LQKENI. The J segment lost 3 bases and the V segment lost 3 bases, leaving 7 bases of the junction unmatched. Written as DNA, the CDR3 is TGTGCCAGCTCACCGTCGACAGGGTCGAAAGAGACCCAGTACTTC. Translating it yields CASSPSTGSKETQYF.

This chain links TRBV5-1 with TRBJ2-1; D is undetermined. CDR3 size: 14 residues. From germline, CDR1 is SGHRS and CDR2 YFSETQ. The ends were cut back, 2 bases at V and 4 bases at J, with 10 bases in the middle. The chain's CDR3 is CASSLLDAYNEQFF. CDR3 DNA: TGCGCCAGCAGCTTATTGGACGCGTACAATGAGCAGTTCTTC.

CDR3 loop: CASTGAEEEYF. DNA of the CDR3: TGTGCCAGCACCGGAGCGGAGGAGGAGTACTTC. This chain links TRBV6-5 with TRBJ2-5; D is perhaps TRBD2 (5 bases). V gave up 7 bases and J gave up 12 bases, with 15 bases separating them. The CDR3 loop spans 11 amino acids. Germline CDR1 is MNHEY and CDR2 is SVGAGI.

The chain links TRBV6-5 to TRBJ2-3, with TRBD2 matching over 8 bases. The CDR3 has 16 residues. With V trimmed by 4 bases and J by 0 bases, 6 bases remained unmatched. In germline, CDR1 is MNHEY, CDR2 SVGAGI. The DNA for the CDR3 is TGTGCCAGCAGTTCCACCATAGCGGGGAGCACAGATACGCAGTATTTT. It codes for CASSSTIAGSTDTQYF.

This chain joins TRBV27 and TRBJ1-6; D is unclear. Trimming took 5 bases from V and 3 from J, leaving 11 bases between them. CDR3 length: 15 amino acids. Germline assignment: CDR1 MNHEY and CDR2 SMNVEV (reference sequence). CDR3 region: CASSPDAFYNSPLHF. In DNA form, the CDR3 reads TGTGCCAGCAGTCCAGACGCCTTCTATAATTCACCCCTCCACTTT.